This record covers a single T cell receptor beta chain. Study processing details: Using reference gene primer amplification, nucleated cell counts were estimated. Measured with immunoSEQ multiplex PCR; TCRdb has only the in-frame clones, and not every one. V and J calls and clone size are given by that table; D and trimming were obtained from the DNA. Among roughly 200,000 clones listed, approximately 86% were seen once. This record belongs to a study of blood T cell repertoires in COVID-19. This CDR3 has 14 residues. Trimming left V 0 bases short and J 4 bases short, with 9 bases between. Germline V CDR1 and CDR2: MDHEN, SYDVKM.

The sequence derives from a man aged 18-30 years with acute COVID-19. The J gene is TRBJ1-2, the V gene TRBV28; no reliable D call. The specimen sequenced was PBMCs or T cells enriched from blood (not recorded which). The chain's CDR3 is CASSLWVRVYGYTF. The CDR3 DNA follows: TGTGCCAGCAGTTTATGGGTGAGGGTCTATGGCTACACCTTC.